This T cell receptor (beta chain) stems from a study of regulatory T cells in long-lasting Graves disease. Study-level information: Graves' cases, newly diagnosed, had used antithyroid drugs under 3 months. Study conclusions and caveats: Rather than thyroid tissue, only peripheral blood underwent study. Persistent disease was associated with favored TRBV28 usage and with favored use of TRBJ1-2 and TRBJ2-5.

Specified time point: newly diagnosed GD, antithyroid drugs for less than 3 months. TCR sequences were obtained from RNA taken from PBMCs. Approximately 10-milliliter peripheral blood samples went into EDTA tubes. The CDR3 has 15 amino acids. From germline, CDR1 is GTSNPN and CDR2 SVGIG (reference sequence). V was trimmed by 0 bases and J by 8 bases, leaving 18 bases between them. About this clonotype: The antigen is undetermined.

Researchers made TCR beta libraries by using iRepertoire HTBI primers and running Arm-PCR on CDR3 regions. TCRdb re-called the multiplex PCR reads through MiXCR, storing one row per CDR3 protein. The sample has 200,000 to 250,000 distinct CDR3 sequences; about 18% are singletons. Here the sequenced sample was peripheral blood mononuclear cells (PBMCs), taken at new diagnosis, from a patient treated with antithyroid drugs. The V and J genes are TRBV30 and TRBJ2-3; tentatively, D is TRBD2 (5 bases). The receptor's source is a female donor with Graves disease. In DNA form, the CDR3 reads TGTGCCTGGAGTGTATCACGGATGATGGGGAGTACGCAGTATTTT. It yields the protein CAWSVSRMMGSTQYF.